The rows below give T cell receptor beta chains drawn from one sample of a study of T-cell reconstitution after alpha-beta-depleted transplantation in children. MiXCR, run by TCRdb on the PCR reads, gives a single entry per CDR3 protein. The profile shows 350,000 to 500,000 distinct CDR3 sequences, around 46% of them singletons. The sequencing used PBMCs, collected before TCRalphabeta/CD19-depleted stem cell transplant. The receptors stem from a girl aged 2 to 9 with aplastic anemia, due to receive a stem cell transplant. The CDR3 runs from the conserved cysteine through the conserved F or W.

J: TRBJ1-2
V: TRBV5-8
CDR3: CASSLPGGPDGYTF

J: TRBJ2-2
V: TRBV9
CDR3: CASSVEGVITGELFF

J: TRBJ2-2
V: TRBV24-1
CDR3: CATSDGWAANTGELFF

J: TRBJ1-1
V: TRBV7-2
CDR3: CASGWFLNTEAFF

J: TRBJ1-4
V: TRBV5-1
CDR3: CASSLGVSNEKLFF

J: TRBJ2-7
V: TRBV20-1
CDR3: CSASEDISYEQYF

J: TRBJ2-5
V: TRBV2
CDR3: CASSEPHSSGGYQETQYF

J: TRBJ2-1
V: TRBV7-8
CDR3: CASCLEGSSYNEQFF

J: TRBJ2-1
V: TRBV20-1
CDR3: CSAREPTGTTNNEQFF

J: TRBJ2-3
V: TRBV5-6
CDR3: CASSWGGRASDTQYF

J: TRBJ2-3
V: TRBV20-1
CDR3: CSSAELRGTDTQYF

J: TRBJ1-6
V: TRBV25-1
CDR3: CASSELGTNSPLHF

J: TRBJ2-3
V: TRBV11-2
CDR3: CASSFVGDTQYF

J: TRBJ1-2
V: TRBV21-1
CDR3: CASSKGGQRKPSF

J: TRBJ1-1
V: TRBV15
CDR3: CATSGRFTEAFF

J: TRBJ1-1
V: TRBV5-1
CDR3: CASSSDRGRTEAFF

J: TRBJ2-1
V: TRBV5-1
CDR3: CASSLADKNEQFF

J: TRBJ2-1
V: TRBV19
CDR3: CASSIDSGGYNEQFF

J: TRBJ2-3
V: TRBV5-1
CDR3: CASRKRSGRAPDTQYF

J: TRBJ2-7
V: TRBV5-1
CDR3: CASSLDSNSYEQYF

J: TRBJ2-5
V: TRBV20-1
CDR3: CSARGTALETQYF

J: TRBJ2-1
V: TRBV9
CDR3: CASSLLAAAGESEQFF

J: TRBJ2-5
V: TRBV20-1
CDR3: CSPAQGLQETQYF

J: TRBJ2-2
V: TRBV30
CDR3: CAWSRYGDVTSNTGELFF

J: TRBJ1-2
V: TRBV5-1
CDR3: CASSLPSLTGDLRGYTF

J: TRBJ2-1
V: TRBV28
CDR3: CASSSAGDYNEQFF

J: TRBJ2-1
V: TRBV24-1
CDR3: CATSQMRGARNNEQFF

J: TRBJ2-7
V: TRBV7-6
CDR3: CASSAGTGTYEQYF

J: TRBJ2-5
V: TRBV2
CDR3: CASSESGLAAQETQYF

J: TRBJ2-1
V: TRBV29-1
CDR3: CSVAGVQEQFF

J: TRBJ2-3
V: TRBV7-2
CDR3: CASSVLGEDTQYF

J: TRBJ2-3
V: TRBV9
CDR3: CASSGGRGGGGRTDTQYF

J: TRBJ2-1
V: TRBV28
CDR3: CASSTIRQDIYNEQFF

J: TRBJ2-7
V: TRBV11-2
CDR3: CASSPPGLASRYEQYF

J: TRBJ1-2
V: TRBV19
CDR3: CASSTWTGFSGGYTF

J: TRBJ2-3
V: TRBV3-1
CDR3: CASSRRGLAPDTQYF